The next 21 T cell receptor beta chains were all read from a single sample in a study of identical twins. TCRdb reprocessed the 5' RACE reads via MiXCR and lists one record per CDR3 protein. The sample shows 400,000 to 600,000 distinct CDR3 sequences, 20% to 25% of them seen only once. These same data were also listed under a study on yellow fever vaccine responses in identical twins.

The specimen sequenced was CD4+ T cells sorted from blood. The receptors originated from a woman aged 18-35 years in good health.

J is TRBJ1-5 and V is TRBV27; unclear D gene. CDR1 is MNHEY, CDR2 SMNVEV, per germline (reference sequence). The CDR3 consists of 14 residues. V gave up 3 bases and J gave up 4 bases, with 10 bases separating them. CDR3 residues: CASSFLGRNQPQHF. For the CDR3, the DNA is TGTGCCAGCAGTTTCCTTGGGAGGAATCAGCCCCAGCATTTT.

There are a few counts of this clonotype. V is TRBV5-1 and J is TRBJ2-1, with 7 bases matching TRBD1. Germline V gene sequence: CDR1 SGHRS, CDR2 YFSETQ. This CDR3 is built from 15 residues. The junction had 6 bases not matched to a gene; V was cut back by 0 bases and J by 6 bases. The CDR3 nucleotides read TGCGCCAGCAGCTTGGGACAGGGTCAGGGCAATGAGCAGTTCTTC. Protein product: CASSLGQGQGNEQFF.

This clonotype was seen a handful of times. The chain carries TRBV5-6 and TRBJ2-2; D is undetermined. This CDR3 has 15 amino acids. The V gene's germline CDR1 is SGHDT and CDR2 YYEEEE. Trimming took off 0 bases at V and 4 bases at J, with 10 bases between the two ends. CDR3 bases: TGTGCCAGCAGCTTGGGGTTAGTCCTCACCGGGGAGCTGTTTTTT. Its translation is CASSLGLVLTGELFF.

This clonotype was seen a few times. The V and J genes are TRBV10-3 and TRBJ2-7; 7 positions match TRBD1. Germline CDR1 is ENHRY and CDR2 is SYGVKD. This CDR3 has 14 amino acids. The trim removed 10 bases at V and 0 bases at J, leaving 9 bases unmatched. The CDR3 sequence is CATQGTDSSYEQYF. CDR3 nucleotide sequence: TGTGCCACTCAAGGGACAGATAGCTCCTACGAGCAGTACTTC.

V is TRBV21-1 and J is TRBJ2-3; the table names TRBD1, a call not compared with the DNA. TRBV21-1 is assigned pseudogene status. The CDR3 is made up of 14 amino acids. The CDR3 bases are TGTGCCATAACCGGGACAGGGGGCCCAGATACGCAGTATTTT. As protein: CAITGTGGPDTQYF.

This clonotype was counted only a few times. V usage is TRBV2 and J usage is TRBJ2-7; weak D call: TRBD2 (6 bases). Per the germline V gene, CDR1 is SNHLY and CDR2 is FYNNEI. V was pared by 7 bases and J by 2 bases, with 12 bases between. CDR3 length: 13 amino acids. In DNA, the CDR3 is TGTGCCAGCACGGTAGCGGCCACCTACGAGCAGTACTTC. Translating it yields CASTVAATYEQYF. The full variable domain, its missing parts supplied by reference TRBV2 and TRBJ2-7, is EPEVTQTPSHQVTQMGQEVILRCVPISNHLYFYWYRQILGQKVEFLVSFYNNEISEKSEIFDDQFSVERPDGSNFTLKIRSTKLEDSAMYFCASTVAATYEQYFGPGTRLTVT.

The chain recombines TRBV9 with TRBJ2-5, with D perhaps matching TRBD2 (5 bases). Trimming removed 3 bases from V and 5 bases from J, with 20 bases in between. The CDR3 totals 16 residues. CDR1 and CDR2 (germline): SGDLS, YYNGEE. This chain's CDR3 is CASSAPGWADEETQYF. For the CDR3, the DNA is TGTGCCAGCAGCGCCCCGGGGTGGGCGGACGAGGAGACCCAGTACTTC.

This clonotype turned up a few times. This chain uses TRBV10-3 with TRBJ2-7; D is uncertain. The V gene lost 2 bases and the J gene lost 2 bases, with 4 bases spanning the gap. Germline assignment: CDR1 ENHRY and CDR2 SYGVKD. The CDR3 is 12 residues long. In DNA form, the CDR3 reads TGTGCCATCAGTGAGGACCCCTACGAGCAGTACGTC. Translation gives CAISEDPYEQYV.

This clonotype was seen a handful of times. The V gene is TRBV5-6, the J gene TRBJ2-1; D gene ambiguous. The germline V and J ends were trimmed by 4 bases and 9 bases, with 8 bases remaining between them. In germline, CDR1 is SGHDT, CDR2 YYEEEE. This CDR3 comprises 11 residues. CDR3 residues: CASSRSFEQFF. The CDR3 DNA reads as TGTGCCAGCAGCCGAAGCTTTGAGCAGTTCTTC.

The chain combines TRBV2 with TRBJ2-3; D gene ambiguous. Per the germline V gene, CDR1 is SNHLY and CDR2 is FYNNEI. V gave up 4 bases and J gave up 2 bases, with 13 bases separating them. The CDR3 has 15 amino acids. DNA of the CDR3: TGTGCCAGCAGTGCCCCAGCCGAACTCACAGATACGCAGTATTTT. Its protein is CASSAPAELTDTQYF.

The V and J genes are TRBV5-1 and TRBJ2-2; D gene unclear. Germline V CDR1 and CDR2: SGHRS, YFSETQ. Trimming removed 3 bases from V and 4 bases from J, with 7 bases in between. The CDR3 consists of 13 residues. The CDR3 sequence is CASSYRPTGELFF. CDR3 DNA sequence: TGCGCCAGCAGCTATAGACCCACCGGGGAGCTGTTTTTT.

The chain uses TRBV9 and TRBJ2-3; D may be TRBD1 (5 bases). Germline-derived CDR1 and CDR2 are SGDLS and YYNGEE. CDR3 length: 14 residues. V was pared by 3 bases and J by 2 bases, with 10 bases between. The CDR3 spells CASSAGQDTDTQYF. The CDR3 nucleotides are TGTGCCAGCAGCGCCGGACAAGACACAGATACGCAGTATTTT.

V and J are TRBV20-1 and TRBJ2-7; D remains ambiguous. V was pared by 3 bases and J by 0 bases, with 12 bases between. Per germline, CDR1 DFQATT and CDR2 SNEGSKA (reference sequence). This CDR3 has 14 residues. The DNA of the CDR3 is TGCAGTGCTAGGAGGAGTCAACCCTCCTACGAGCAGTACTTC. Translation: CSARRSQPSYEQYF.

The sample holds a few counts of this clonotype. The rearrangement joins TRBV27 to TRBJ2-1; perhaps D is TRBD1 or TRBD2 (5 bases each). The CDR3 sequence is 17 residues long. V was pared by 4 bases and J by 5 bases, with 21 bases between. Looked up from germline, CDR1 is MNHEY and CDR2 is SMNVEV (reference sequence). The CDR3 coding sequence is TGTGCCAGCAGTTCAGAAACTTCCGGGACGCTAAACAATGAGCAGTTCTTC. Translation: CASSSETSGTLNNEQFF.

The rearrangement links TRBV10-1 to TRBJ2-5; D not resolved. Trimming cost V 10 bases and J 2 bases, with 14 bases left between them. This CDR3 region has 13 residues. Germline V gene sequence: CDR1 WNHNN, CDR2 SYGVQD (reference sequence). In DNA form, the CDR3 reads TGCGCCACCTCCGACAAAACGCAAGAGACCCAGTACTTC. Amino acids: CATSDKTQETQYF.

This clonotype has a handful of counts. The chain is built from TRBV20-1 and TRBJ2-7, with TRBD2 matching over 8 bases. Trimming at V came to 5 bases and at J to 7 bases, leaving 4 bases not matched to a gene. Germline V gene data show CDR1 as DFQATT and CDR2 as SNEGSKA (reference sequence). The CDR3 has 11 amino acids. The CDR3 is CSAERGNEQYV. In DNA, the CDR3 is TGCAGTGCTGAGCGGGGGAATGAGCAGTACGTC.

This clonotype has a handful of counts. This sequence joins TRBV18 and TRBJ2-1, with D possibly being TRBD1 (5 bases). The CDR3 loop spans 12 amino acids. The germline V and J ends were trimmed by 0 bases and 15 bases, with 12 bases remaining between them. Germline V CDR1 and CDR2: KGHSH, LQKENI. Here the CDR3 DNA reads TGTGCCAGCTCACCACCCCAGGGAAGGGCGTTCTTC. Amino acids: CASSPPQGRAFF.

This clonotype was counted between two and nine times. CDR3 bases: TGTGCCAGCAGTCCTCGGGGGCGCGACACCGGGGAGCTGTTTTTT. Its translation is CASSPRGRDTGELFF. This sequence joins TRBV12-3 or TRBV12-4 and TRBJ2-2; D might be TRBD1 or TRBD2, each matching 6 bases. Trimming took off 5 bases at V and 3 bases at J, with 13 bases between the two ends. CDR3 length equals 15 residues.

In its sample, this clonotype was seen a few times. The V and J genes are TRBV9 and TRBJ2-3; unclear D gene. V lost 0 bases and J lost 4, with 9 bases in between. This CDR3 is 14 amino acids long. The germline V gene has CDR1 SGDLS and CDR2 YYNGEE. The CDR3 nucleotides are TGTGCCAGCAGCGTAGAAGTGATTCCAGATACGCAGTATTTT. Translation gives CASSVEVIPDTQYF.

The chain has TRBV15 and TRBJ2-5; D call uncertain. The CDR3 has 14 residues. The V gene's germline CDR1 is LNHNV and CDR2 YYDKDF (reference sequence). V was pared by 1 base and J by 2 bases, with 8 bases between. CDR3 bases: TGTGCCACCAGCAGAGTGGGCAGACAAGAGACCCAGTACTTC. Its protein is CATSRVGRQETQYF.

V and J are TRBV20-1 and TRBJ2-1; 8 nucleotides agree with TRBD2. CDR3 size: 13 residues. Germline V gives CDR1 DFQATT, CDR2 SNEGSKA (reference sequence). Trimming took 1 base from V and 7 from J; bases not matched to a gene: 3. The CDR3: CSARAASGNEQFF. In nucleotides, the CDR3 is TGCAGTGCTAGAGCGGCTAGCGGGAATGAGCAGTTCTTC.